These T cell receptor beta chains were read from a single sample in a study of blood T cell repertoires in COVID-19. Libraries were prepared by immunoSEQ multiplex PCR; TCRdb keeps only in-frame clonotypes and omits some of them. The sample lists hundreds of thousands of clones, around 84% occurring once. The specimen was PBMCs or T cells enriched from blood (not recorded which). The receptors derive from a middle-aged man who had been exposed to COVID-19. Each CDR3 is given with its conserved first and last residue. A D gene is named only where the DNA matches it firmly. Clone size appears in some rows only: once, few, many, or a class for an expanded clone.

size	V	J	D	CDR3	DNA
.	TRBV10-3	TRBJ2-3	TRBD1	CAIKQGASGDTQYF	TGTGCCATCAAACAGGGGGCGAGTGGAGATACGCAGTATTTT
few	TRBV11-2	TRBJ1-2	.	CASSLGRGWSYGYTF	TGTGCCAGCAGCTTAGGCAGGGGCTGGTCCTATGGCTACACCTTC
.	TRBV18	TRBJ1-4	TRBD1	CASSTTGDEKLFF	TGTGCCAGCTCAACCACAGGGGATGAAAAACTGTTTTTT
.	TRBV7-7	TRBJ2-3	TRBD2	CASSTGLAGDTQYF	TGTGCTAGCAGCACGGGACTAGCGGGAGATACGCAGTATTTT
.	TRBV5-1	TRBJ1-3	.	CASSLGGPGNTIYF	TGCGCCAGCAGCTTGGGGGGGCCAGGAAACACCATATATTTT
.	TRBV19	TRBJ1-5	.	CASSMGPSNQPQHF	TGTGCCAGTAGTATGGGGCCTAGCAATCAGCCCCAGCATTTT
.	TRBV5-1	TRBJ2-2	TRBD2	CASSLSAGGPGGELFF	TGCGCCAGCAGCTTATCTGCGGGAGGGCCTGGCGGGGAGCTGTTTTTT
few	TRBV9	TRBJ1-1	TRBD1	CASSGRGLGLRDTEAFF	TGTGCCAGCAGCGGCAGGGGGCTAGGTTTACGGGACACTGAAGCTTTCTTT
.	TRBV5-1	TRBJ2-1	.	CASSSGAPSIEQFF	TGCGCCAGCAGCTCAGGGGCCCCTTCAATTGAGCAGTTCTTC
.	TRBV7-6	TRBJ1-5	.	CASSLEAGRNQPQHF	TGTGCCAGCAGCTTAGAGGCGGGTAGAAATCAGCCCCAGCATTTT
.	TRBV28	TRBJ2-3	.	CASSFGHRGIQYF	TGTGCCAGCAGTTTCGGGCACCGGGGGATTCAGTATTTT
.	TRBV7-3	TRBJ2-7	.	CASSLVQAFSYEQYF	TGTGCCAGCAGCTTAGTTCAAGCGTTCTCCTACGAGCAGTACTTC
.	TRBV18	TRBJ1-1	.	CASSPQNMNTEAFF	TGTGCCAGCTCACCACAGAACATGAACACTGAAGCTTTCTTT
.	TRBV6-1	TRBJ1-1	TRBD1	CASSEADRVAATEAFF	TGTGCCAGCAGTGAAGCGGACAGGGTAGCGGCGACTGAAGCTTTCTTT
.	TRBV5-8	TRBJ2-3	.	CASSLFRGWADTQYF	TGTGCCAGCAGCCTGTTCCGGGGGTGGGCAGATACGCAGTATTTT
.	TRBV20-1	TRBJ2-1	TRBD2	CSASGTGTSGGYNEQFF	TGCAGTGCTAGTGGGACCGGGACTAGCGGGGGCTACAATGAGCAGTTCTTC
few	TRBV6-5	TRBJ1-3	TRBD1	CASSQGARNTIYF	TGTGCCAGCAGCCAGGGGGCCCGAAACACCATATATTTT
.	TRBV5-4	TRBJ1-1	.	CASRGTPGADTEAFF	TGTGCCAGCAGAGGAACCCCGGGTGCAGACACTGAAGCTTTCTTT
.	TRBV27	TRBJ2-7	TRBD1	CASRPTGVYEQYF	TGTGCCAGCAGACCGACAGGGGTCTACGAGCAGTACTTC
.	TRBV5-1	TRBJ1-2	TRBD1	CASSWETGQGYTF	TGCGCCAGCAGCTGGGAGACAGGGCAAGGCTACACCTTC
.	TRBV3-1/TRBV3-2	TRBJ1-5	TRBD1	CASSQARTGQPQHF	TGTGCCAGCAGCCAAGCGAGGACAGGCCAGCCCCAGCATTTT
.	TRBV19	TRBJ1-5	.	CASSISGSVDQPQHF	TGTGCCAGTAGTATCTCCGGGTCGGTAGATCAGCCCCAGCATTTT
.	TRBV5-1	TRBJ2-1	TRBD2	CASSSTSGSYNEQFF	TGCGCCAGCAGTTCGACTAGCGGCTCCTACAATGAGCAGTTCTTC
.	TRBV6-6	TRBJ1-5	TRBD1	CASSQEKTRSESDRGQQPQHF	TGTGCCAGCAGTCAGGAAAAAACTCGGTCGGAATCGGACAGGGGGCAACAGCCCCAGCATTTT
.	TRBV18	TRBJ2-7	.	CASSPLLYEQYF	TGTGCCAGCTCCCCCCTCCTCTACGAGCAGTACTTC
.	TRBV11-3	TRBJ2-1	.	CASSLGAGRSYNEQFF	TGTGCCAGCAGCTTAGGGGCGGGCCGCTCCTACAATGAGCAGTTCTTC
.	TRBV7-6	TRBJ2-1	.	CASSQGIQGSNEQFF	TGTGCCAGCAGTCAAGGGATCCAGGGGTCTAATGAGCAGTTCTTC
.	TRBV19	TRBJ2-2	.	CAISAREDGELFF	TGTGCCATTTCAGCCAGGGAAGACGGGGAGCTGTTTTTT
.	TRBV6-5	TRBJ1-5	.	CASTHGGNNQPQHF	TGTGCCAGCACCCACGGGGGAAACAATCAGCCCCAGCATTTT
.	TRBV30	TRBJ1-1	.	CAWSLAATEAFF	TGTGCCTGGAGTTTAGCGGCCACTGAAGCTTTCTTT
few	TRBV7-6	TRBJ1-3	.	CASSPLAQGSGNTIYF	TGTGCCAGCAGCCCCCTCGCACAGGGATCAGGGAACACCATATATTTT
.	TRBV3-1/TRBV3-2	TRBJ1-5	.	CASSQDGRQPQHF	TGTGCCAGCAGCCAAGACGGTCGTCAGCCCCAGCATTTT
.	TRBV5-8	TRBJ2-1	TRBD2	CASRNSGKQFF	TGTGCCAGCAGAAATAGCGGGAAACAGTTCTTC
.	TRBV19	TRBJ2-7	TRBD1	CASRGTGTYEQYF	TGTGCCAGTCGCGGGACAGGGACCTACGAGCAGTACTTC
few	TRBV5-4	TRBJ2-7	TRBD1	CASSPNPGQGLYEQYF	TGTGCCAGCAGCCCTAACCCGGGACAGGGCCTCTACGAGCAGTACTTC
.	TRBV6-1	TRBJ2-7	.	CASSEALSNEQYF	TGTGCCAGCAGTGAAGCGCTCTCTAACGAGCAGTACTTC
.	TRBV3-1/TRBV3-2	TRBJ2-7	TRBD2	CASSQDRGGEQYF	TGTGCCAGCAGCCAAGATCGGGGGGGGGAGCAGTACTTC
once	TRBV5-1	TRBJ2-5	TRBD2	CASSLVSAGGQETQYF	TGCGCCAGCAGCTTGGTTTCAGCGGGAGGGCAGGAGACCCAGTACTTC
.	TRBV25-1	TRBJ2-7	.	CASSNTYEQYF	TGTGCCAGCAGTAATACCTACGAGCAGTACTTC
.	TRBV12-3/TRBV12-4	TRBJ2-5	.	CASRRGHRSTQYF	TGTGCCAGCAGACGGGGACACCGCTCGACCCAGTACTTC
.	TRBV12-3/TRBV12-4	TRBJ2-7	.	CASAAGYEQYF	TGTGCCAGCGCCGCGGGTTACGAGCAGTACTTC
.	TRBV28	TRBJ2-7	.	CASGSASKINAHF	TGTGCCAGCGGGTCCGCTAGCAAGATTAATGCGCACTTC
.	TRBV20-1	TRBJ1-2	.	CSASPGHNYGYTF	TGTAGTGCTAGTCCGGGACATAACTATGGCTACACCTTC
.	TRBV10-3	TRBJ2-7	TRBD2	CAMRTGGSYEQYF	TGTGCCATGCGGACCGGGGGGTCCTACGAGCAGTACTTC
.	TRBV5-1	TRBJ1-1	.	CASSFSGTQAFF	TGCGCCAGCAGCTTTTCCGGGACACAGGCTTTCTTT
.	TRBV5-1	TRBJ2-1	.	CASSLTGVGGEQFF	TGCGCCAGCAGCTTAACGGGAGTGGGAGGTGAGCAGTTCTTC
.	TRBV11-2	TRBJ2-7	TRBD2	CASSLEGLAGVGEQYF	TGTGCCAGCAGCTTAGAAGGGCTAGCGGGAGTTGGCGAGCAGTACTTC
.	TRBV7-8	TRBJ2-3	.	CASRRSADTQYF	TGTGCCAGCCGCAGATCCGCAGATACGCAGTATTTT
.	TRBV19	TRBJ2-5	TRBD2	CASSIVGSGGETQYF	TGTGCCAGTAGTATCGTCGGGTCGGGAGGAGAGACCCAGTACTTC
once	TRBV24-1	TRBJ1-5	.	CATSEQFNQPQHF	TGTGCCACCAGTGAACAGTTTAATCAGCCCCAGCATTTT
few	TRBV7-3	TRBJ2-1	TRBD2	CASSLSSGSNEQFF	TGTGCCAGCAGCTTGTCTAGCGGGTCCAATGAGCAGTTCTTC
.	TRBV10-2	TRBJ1-2	.	CATRSSLDNYGYTF	TGCGCCACTAGGTCAAGCTTGGATAACTATGGCTACACCTTC
.	TRBV6-5	TRBJ2-7	.	CASSYSSFPYEQYF	TGTGCCAGCAGTTACTCCAGTTTCCCCTACGAGCAGTACTTC
.	TRBV6-4	TRBJ2-2	.	CASSDGWNTGELFF	TGTGCCAGCAGTGACGGCTGGAACACCGGGGAGCTGTTTTTT
.	TRBV11-3	TRBJ2-7	TRBD2	CASSTGRAPYEQYF	TGTGCCAGCAGCACCGGGAGGGCCCCCTACGAGCAGTACTTC
.	TRBV5-1	TRBJ1-1	.	CASSLTQAIMNTEAFF	TGCGCCAGCAGCTTGACACAGGCGATAATGAACACTGAAGCTTTCTTT
.	TRBV2	TRBJ2-5	TRBD1	CASGRGQLQETQYF	TGTGCCAGCGGACGGGGACAGCTCCAAGAGACCCAGTACTTC
.	TRBV2	TRBJ1-1	TRBD1	CASSLRTGNTEAFF	TGTGCCAGCAGCCTAAGGACAGGGAACACTGAAGCTTTCTTT
.	TRBV4-2	TRBJ1-6	.	CASSQEWLGRSPLHF	TGTGCCAGCAGCCAAGAATGGTTGGGCAGGTCACCCCTCCACTTT